Listed here is a single T cell receptor (beta chain). This record belongs to a study of regulatory T cells in long-lasting Graves disease. V shed 0 bases and J shed 10 bases, with 12 bases lying between them. The CDR3 length is 13 residues. The V gene's germline CDR1 is SEHNR and CDR2 FQNEAQ (reference sequence). Construction of TCR beta libraries relied on iRepertoire HTBI primers and on Arm-PCR targeting CDR3 regions. TCRdb analysed the multiplex PCR reads with MiXCR anew, one entry per CDR3 protein. This sample has roughly 700,000 distinct CDR3 sequences, with roughly 30% found just once. Time point defined: persistent/refractory GD, antithyroid drugs over 5 years with positive TRAb. There was RNA extracted from PBMCs, and the TCR library was made from it.

The receptor was derived from a female donor with Graves disease. The material sequenced was peripheral blood mononuclear cells (PBMCs), taken when the disease was refractory, from a patient treated with antithyroid drugs. The rearrangement uses TRBV7-9 and TRBJ1-1; tentative D call: TRBD1 (5 bases). The CDR3 nucleotides read TGTGCCAGCAGCTTAGCGCTGGGGCCCGGAGCTTTCTTT. Translation: CASSLALGPGAFF. Together with reference TRBV7-9 and TRBJ1-1, the CDR3 gives the full variable domain: DTGVSQNPRHKITKRGQNVTFRCDPISEHNRLYWYRQTLGQGPEFLTYFQNEAQLEKSRLLSDRFSAERPKGSFSTLEIQRTEQGDSAMYLCASSLALGPGAFFGQGTRLTVV.